The 11 T cell receptor beta chains below all came from one sample that was sequenced in a study of post-analysis software for immune sequencing data. Study conclusions and caveats: With TRBV5-6, TRBV5-1 and TRBV20-1 included, about five TRBV segments were more frequent in patients than in controls.

Prepared libraries of TCR beta cDNA carried unique molecular identifiers. TCRdb recomputed calls from the PCR reads with MiXCR, one row per CDR3 protein. Among fewer than 900,000 distinct CDR3 sequences listed, more than 45% were seen once. These TCRs are of unknown antigen specificity. The specimen sequenced was blood. Source of these receptors: a girl between 10 and 17 years old with multiple sclerosis.

CDR3 sequence (DNA): TGTGCCAGCGGAGGACTAGCGGGTAATGAGCAGTTCTTC. Protein product: CASGGLAGNEQFF. The chain recombines TRBV9 with TRBJ2-1; 11 bases are a match to TRBD2. Germline CDR1 SGDLS, CDR2 YYNGEE. Trimming removed 7 bases from V and 7 bases from J; junction bases left unmatched: 4. This CDR3 has 13 amino acids. Looking up the rest from reference TRBV9 and TRBJ2-1 gives the full variable domain: DSGVTQTPKHLITATGQRVTLRCSPRSGDLSVYWYQQSLDQGLQFLIQYYNGEERAKGNILERFSAQQFPDLHSELNLSSLELGDSALYFCASGGLAGNEQFFGPGTRLTVL.

The chain recombines TRBV20-1 with TRBJ1-2; D is uncertain. The germline CDR1 and CDR2 sequences are DFQATT and SNEGSKA (reference sequence). The CDR3 totals 13 residues. The V end was cut by 0 bases, the J end by 8 bases, with 13 bases between. In nucleotides, the CDR3 is TGCAGTGCTAGAGATTCAAGGGCTAGGGGCTACACCTTC. Amino acids: CSARDSRARGYTF.

The rearrangement uses TRBV2 and TRBJ2-1; 16 bases are a match to TRBD2. The CDR3 runs 16 residues. The junction had 5 bases not matched to a gene; V was cut back by 6 bases and J by 6 bases. Per the germline V gene, CDR1 is SNHLY and CDR2 is FYNNEI. CDR3 sequence reads: CASRKGTSGRGNEQFF. In nucleotides, the CDR3 is TGTGCCAGCAGAAAAGGGACTAGCGGGAGGGGCAATGAGCAGTTCTTC.

The chain links TRBV7-6 to TRBJ1-1; D is unclear. The germline gives CDR1 SGHVS, CDR2 FNYEAQ. The CDR3 has 14 amino acids. Trimming took off 0 bases at V and 6 bases at J, with 11 bases between the two ends. The CDR3 bases are TGTGCCAGCAGCTTAGCGATGGACGGGGCTGAAGCTTTCTTT. This gives the protein CASSLAMDGAEAFF. The variable domain in full, with the rest retrieved from reference TRBV7-6 and TRBJ1-1, is GAGVSQSPRYKVTKRGQDVALRCDPISGHVSLYWYRQALGQGPEFLTYFNYEAQQDKSGLPNDRFSAERPEGSISTLTIQRTEQRDSAMYRCASSLAMDGAEAFFGQGTRLTVV.

This clonotype was counted between two and nine times. V usage is TRBV9 and J usage is TRBJ2-1, with a possible D match to TRBD2 (6 bases). The CDR3 sequence is 17 residues long. Trimming removed 0 bases at V and 9 bases at J, with 22 bases between. Germline V gene lookup returns CDR1 SGDLS and CDR2 YYNGEE. The CDR3 spells CASSVVSGRLVPTEQFF. In DNA form, the CDR3 reads TGTGCCAGCAGCGTAGTGTCGGGGAGGCTAGTCCCTACTGAGCAGTTCTTC. Full variable domain (outside the CDR3, taken from reference TRBV9 and TRBJ2-1): DSGVTQTPKHLITATGQRVTLRCSPRSGDLSVYWYQQSLDQGLQFLIQYYNGEERAKGNILERFSAQQFPDLHSELNLSSLELGDSALYFCASSVVSGRLVPTEQFFGPGTRLTVL.

As concerns this clonotype: A junction boundary mismatches the germline segment, possibly from a read error. This chain uses TRBV29-1 with TRBJ2-7, with 7 bases that match TRBD1. Germline CDR1 SQVTM, CDR2 ANQGSEA. The CDR3 contains 12 residues. The CDR3 region has the DNA TGCAGCGTGGGGGACAGATCGGTCGAGCGGTACTTC. It yields the protein CSVGDRSVERYF.

The rearrangement uses TRBV6-2 or TRBV6-3 and TRBJ2-1; TRBD1 matches at 9 bases. The CDR3 is made up of 17 amino acids. Per the germline V gene, CDR1 is MNHEY and CDR2 is SVGEGT. The junction had 22 bases not matched to a gene; V was cut back by 6 bases and J by 13 bases. The CDR3 DNA reads TGTGCCAGCAGCCCGGGACAGGGAAGGGTAAGAGAGGAGACCCAGTTCTTC. This codes for CASSPGQGRVREETQFF.

V gene TRBV20-1 combines with J gene TRBJ2-7, with D perhaps given as TRBD1 or TRBD2 (5 bases each). The germline gives CDR1 DFQATT, CDR2 SNEGSKA (reference sequence). This CDR3 contains 15 residues. V was shortened by 5 bases and J by 4 bases, with 21 bases between the two germline ends. In nucleotides, the CDR3 is TGCAGTGCTGACCCAATTGGGGGTGGGTTTTACGAGCAGTACTTC. Its translation: CSADPIGGGFYEQYF.

The chain links TRBV20-1 to TRBJ2-3, with 7 nucleotides matching TRBD2. Germline V lookup: CDR1 DFQATT, CDR2 SNEGSKA (reference sequence). The CDR3 consists of 16 residues. The J segment lost 2 bases and the V segment lost 3 bases, leaving 11 bases of the junction unmatched. CDR3 bases: TGCAGTGCTAGGGGAGGGACCAGAAGACTCACAGATACGCAGTATTTT. Its protein is CSARGGTRRLTDTQYF.

The CDR3 region has the DNA TGTGCCAGCAGCCGGACTAGTCGCTCCTACGAGCAGTACTTC. It translates to CASSRTSRSYEQYF. The genes are TRBV28 and TRBJ2-7; TRBD2 matches 7 bases. CDR1 and CDR2 from the germline V gene are MDHEN and SYDVKM. The CDR3 consists of 14 residues. V trimming: 6 bases; J trimming: 0 bases; junction bases outside the gene matches: 5.

The chain employs TRBV10-3 and TRBJ2-1; either TRBD1 or TRBD2 may fit D (6 bases each). V lost 1 base and J lost 6, with 19 bases in between. The CDR3 spans 17 residues. The germline V gene encodes CDR1 ENHRY and CDR2 SYGVKD. The CDR3 protein is CAISEFTQGWRGNEQFF. The CDR3 nucleotides are TGTGCCATCAGTGAGTTTACTCAGGGGTGGAGGGGCAATGAGCAGTTCTTC.